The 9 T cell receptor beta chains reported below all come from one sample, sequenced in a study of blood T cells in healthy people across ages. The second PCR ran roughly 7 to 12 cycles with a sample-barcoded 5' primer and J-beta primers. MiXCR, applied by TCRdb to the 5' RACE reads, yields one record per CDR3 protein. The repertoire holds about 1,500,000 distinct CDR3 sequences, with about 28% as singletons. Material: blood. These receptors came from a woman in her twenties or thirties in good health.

CDR3 residues: CSARERRRRYNEQYF. CDR3 bases: TGCAGTGCTAGAGAAAGGAGAAGGAGGTACAATGAGCAGTACTTC. This rearrangement joins TRBV20-1 to TRBJ2-7, with D possibly being TRBD2 (5 bases). CDR1 and CDR2 from the germline V gene are DFQATT and SNEGSKA (reference sequence). Trimming pared 0 bases from V and 7 bases from J, leaving 19 bases between. The CDR3 has 15 amino acids.

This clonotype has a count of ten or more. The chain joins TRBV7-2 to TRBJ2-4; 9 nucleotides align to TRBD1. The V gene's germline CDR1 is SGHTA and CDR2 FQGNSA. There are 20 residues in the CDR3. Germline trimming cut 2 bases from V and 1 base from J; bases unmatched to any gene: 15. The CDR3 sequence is CASSLLETGGWNEAKNIQYF. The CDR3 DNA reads TGTGCCAGCAGCTTACTAGAGACAGGGGGGTGGAATGAGGCCAAAAACATTCAGTACTTC.

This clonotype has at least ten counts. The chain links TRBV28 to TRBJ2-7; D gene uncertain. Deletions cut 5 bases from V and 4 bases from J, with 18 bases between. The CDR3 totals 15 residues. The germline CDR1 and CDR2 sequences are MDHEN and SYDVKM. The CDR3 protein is CASSPSDLTVYEQYF. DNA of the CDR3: TGTGCCAGCAGTCCCTCGGACCTTACCGTTTACGAGCAGTACTTC.

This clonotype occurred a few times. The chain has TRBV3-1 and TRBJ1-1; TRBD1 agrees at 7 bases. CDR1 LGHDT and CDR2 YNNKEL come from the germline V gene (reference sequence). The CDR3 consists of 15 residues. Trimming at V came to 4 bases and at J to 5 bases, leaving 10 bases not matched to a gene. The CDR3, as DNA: TGTGCCAGCAGCCCCAGGGGGGGAGGATGGACTGAAGCTTTCTTT. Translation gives CASSPRGGGWTEAFF.

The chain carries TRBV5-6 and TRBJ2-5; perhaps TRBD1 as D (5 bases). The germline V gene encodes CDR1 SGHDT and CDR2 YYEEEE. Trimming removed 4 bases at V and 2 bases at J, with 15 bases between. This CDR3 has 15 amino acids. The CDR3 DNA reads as TGTGCCAGCAGCCTGACCCAGGGATTACAAGAGACCCAGTACTTC. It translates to CASSLTQGLQETQYF.

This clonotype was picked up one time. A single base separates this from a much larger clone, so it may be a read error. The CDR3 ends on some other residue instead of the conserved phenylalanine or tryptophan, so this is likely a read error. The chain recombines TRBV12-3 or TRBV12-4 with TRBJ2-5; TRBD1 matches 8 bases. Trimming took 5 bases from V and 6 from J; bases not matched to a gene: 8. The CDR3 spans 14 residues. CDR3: CASSPLGQGKTQYV. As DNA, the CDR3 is TGTGCCAGCAGTCCACTTGGACAGGGAAAGACCCAGTACGTC.

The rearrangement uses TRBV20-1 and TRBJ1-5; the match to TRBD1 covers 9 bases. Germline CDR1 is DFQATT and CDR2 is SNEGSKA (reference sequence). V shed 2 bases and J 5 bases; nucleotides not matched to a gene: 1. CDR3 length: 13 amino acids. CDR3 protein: CSARRDRDQPQHF. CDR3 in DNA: TGCAGTGCTAGAAGGGACAGGGATCAGCCCCAGCATTTT.

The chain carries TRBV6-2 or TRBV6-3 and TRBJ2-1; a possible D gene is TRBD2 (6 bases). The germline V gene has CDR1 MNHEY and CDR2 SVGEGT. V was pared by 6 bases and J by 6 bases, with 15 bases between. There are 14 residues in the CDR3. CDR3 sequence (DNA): TGTGCCAGCAGGAAGACTAGTCGTGGCAATGAGCAGTTCTTC. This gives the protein CASRKTSRGNEQFF.

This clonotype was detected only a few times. The CDR3 coding sequence is TGTGCCAGCAGCTTAACACCGGGACAGGGAGTCGAGCAGTACTTC. Protein sequence: CASSLTPGQGVEQYF. The chain joins TRBV7-6 to TRBJ2-7; 9 nucleotides agree with TRBD1. The CDR3 extends over 15 amino acids. Germline values: CDR1 SGHVS, CDR2 FNYEAQ. After removal of 2 bases from V and 6 bases from J, the junction contained 8 bases not matched to a gene.